One and the same sample provided the 23 T cell receptor beta chains below, sequenced in a study of preoperative IRX-2 immunotherapy in early breast cancer. Clones were read by immunoSEQ multiplex PCR, and TCRdb kept only the in-frame ones, dropping some. The table records 90,000 to 100,000 clones, approximately 90% of them present only once. Treatment of the sample: preoperative locoregional IRX-2 cytokine immunotherapy. Sequenced material: tumor tissue, taken after IRX-2 immunotherapy. The receptor set was obtained from a human donor with breast cancer.

This chain links TRBV28 with TRBJ2-5; 7 bases fit TRBD2. This CDR3 region has 15 residues. Trimming took 6 bases from V and 1 from J; bases not matched to a gene: 8. CDR1 MDHEN and CDR2 SYDVKM come from the germline V gene. CDR3 DNA: TGTGCCAGCAGCGGGGGGAGACTCTTCCAAGAGACCCAGTACTTC. Encoded protein: CASSGGRLFQETQYF.

The chain employs TRBV28 and TRBJ1-1; D gene uncertain. CDR3 length: 12 amino acids. Germline V CDR1 and CDR2: MDHEN, SYDVKM. Trimming stripped 8 bases from V and 7 bases from J, with 14 bases between. CDR3 bases: TGTGCCAGCGGCTCCTCTCGCGGTGAAGCTTTCTTT. Its protein is CASGSSRGEAFF.

CDR3 bases: TGTGCCAGCAGTTTCAGGGACAGCTACTATCAGCCCCAGCATTTT. Translated, it gives CASSFRDSYYQPQHF. The chain recombines TRBV28 with TRBJ1-5; 7 nucleotides line up with TRBD1. Germline values: CDR1 MDHEN, CDR2 SYDVKM. The CDR3 covers 15 residues. Germline trimming cut 3 bases from V and 5 bases from J; bases unmatched to any gene: 7.

This chain joins TRBV7-1 and TRBJ1-3; no definite D call. TRBV7-1 belongs to the ORF category, with a function that is uncertain. Trimming took off 5 bases at V and 1 base at J, with 12 bases between the two ends. This CDR3 has 15 amino acids. The chain's CDR3 is CASSRGSGSGNTIYF. The CDR3 nucleotides read TGTGCCAGCAGCCGAGGCTCTGGGTCTGGAAACACCATATATTTT.

The CDR3 bases are TGTGCCACCAGCAGAGATTTGGGCCAGGACACCATATATTTT. Translating it yields CATSRDLGQDTIYF. The chain has TRBV15 and TRBJ1-3; no clear D. This CDR3 has 14 amino acids. Germline CDR1 LNHNV, CDR2 YYDKDF (reference sequence). The V and J ends lost 0 bases and 8 bases respectively, with 11 bases between them.

The CDR3 nucleotides are TGTGCCAGCAGACCTCAGGGATTCCGTGGCTACACCTTC. Translation: CASRPQGFRGYTF. The chain links TRBV6-4 to TRBJ1-2; perhaps TRBD1 as D (5 bases). Trimming left V 6 bases short and J 7 bases short, with 15 bases between. The V gene's germline CDR1 is MRHNA and CDR2 SNTAGT. CDR3 size: 13 residues.

By share of the sample, this clone is medium-sized. The chain links TRBV19 to TRBJ1-2, with TRBD1 matching 8 bases. V lost 4 bases to trimming and J lost 8 bases; unmatched junction nucleotides: 12. Germline CDR1 is LNHDA and CDR2 is SQIVND (reference sequence). The CDR3 totals 15 residues. CDR3 in amino acids: CASSTNPTGVGGYTF. CDR3 in DNA: TGTGCCAGTAGTACGAACCCGACAGGGGTTGGGGGCTACACCTTC.

The chain is built from TRBV28 and TRBJ1-2, with TRBD1 as a possible D gene (5 bases). Germline CDR1 reads MDHEN; CDR2 reads SYDVKM. The CDR3 has 13 amino acids. Between the trimmed V and J ends, which lost 7 bases and 5 bases, there was a span of 14 bases. CDR3 region: CASTPGGVYGYTF. The CDR3 DNA is TGTGCCAGCACCCCCGGGGGAGTGTATGGCTACACCTTC.

Turning to this clone: Germline is not matched at one junction end, which may reflect a read error. The rearrangement links TRBV5-1 to TRBJ2-7; 7 bases line up with TRBD2. The germline V gene encodes CDR1 SGHRS and CDR2 YFSETQ. This CDR3 region has 15 residues. The CDR3 loop is CASSLTGTTDNEQYF. The DNA for the CDR3 is TGCGCCAGTAGCTTGACCGGGACTACAGATAACGAGCAGTACTTC.

This chain uses TRBV19 with TRBJ1-2, with 9 bases aligning to TRBD1. The J segment lost 8 bases and the V segment lost 3 bases, leaving 10 bases of the junction unmatched. There are 15 residues in the CDR3. Germline V CDR1 and CDR2: LNHDA, SQIVND (reference sequence). The CDR3 loop is CASSMVSQGASGYTF. CDR3 sequence (DNA): TGTGCCAGTAGTATGGTTTCACAGGGGGCAAGCGGCTACACCTTC.

The genes are TRBV10-2 and TRBJ1-2; D not certain. This CDR3 region has 14 residues. With 3 bases removed from V and 4 bases from J, the gap between germline ends came to 12 bases. The germline V gene encodes CDR1 WSHSY and CDR2 SAAADI. The CDR3 DNA reads TGCGCCAGCAGTGAAGGCCCTCAGCTCTATGGCTACACCTTC. This codes for CASSEGPQLYGYTF.

The V and J genes are TRBV28 and TRBJ1-2, with D possibly being TRBD1 (6 bases). This CDR3 spans 14 amino acids. CDR1 MDHEN and CDR2 SYDVKM come from the germline V gene. Trimming shortened V by 2 bases and J by 2 bases, and 9 bases separated the two germline ends. The CDR3 nucleotides read TGTGCCAGCAGTTTAGGGACAAAAAACTATGGCTACACCTTC. It translates to CASSLGTKNYGYTF.

V usage is TRBV28 and J usage is TRBJ2-1; D gene uncertain. V was clipped by 4 bases and J by 0 bases, with 13 bases between them. This CDR3 is 16 amino acids long. CDR1 and CDR2 from the germline V gene are MDHEN and SYDVKM. This chain's CDR3 is CASSSHPQSSYNEQFF. The CDR3 DNA is TGTGCCAGCAGTTCCCACCCCCAGTCCTCCTACAATGAGCAGTTCTTC.

The chain has TRBV19 and TRBJ1-1; 7 bases are shared with TRBD1. This CDR3 contains 14 residues. V shed 6 bases and J 5 bases; nucleotides not matched to a gene: 9. In germline, CDR1 is LNHDA, CDR2 SQIVND (reference sequence). The CDR3 region is CASRIRGVSTEAFF. As DNA, the CDR3 is TGTGCCAGTAGGATCAGGGGGGTGAGTACTGAAGCTTTCTTT.

The rearrangement joins TRBV30 to TRBJ2-3, with D tentatively TRBD1 or TRBD2 (5 bases each). The germline V and J ends were trimmed by 1 base and 5 bases, with 13 bases remaining between them. Germline V gives CDR1 GTSNPN, CDR2 SVGIG (reference sequence). The CDR3 length is 14 residues. In DNA, the CDR3 is TGTGCCTGGAGTGGGGACCCGAAAGGAGATACGCAGTATTTT. It codes for CAWSGDPKGDTQYF. Variable domain in full (rest from reference TRBV30 and TRBJ2-3): SQTIHQWPATLVQPVGSPLSLECTVEGTSNPNLYWYRQAAGRGLQLLFYSVGIGQISSEVPQNLSASRPQDRQFILSSKKLLLSDSGFYLCAWSGDPKGDTQYFGPGTRLTVL.

The genes are TRBV7-4 and TRBJ1-4, with D possibly matching TRBD1 (5 bases). Trimming stripped 4 bases from V and 0 bases from J, with 9 bases between. This CDR3 is 15 amino acids long. CDR1 SGHVT and CDR2 SQSDAQ come from the germline V gene. CDR3 sequence reads: CASSSRGPTNEKLFF. Here the CDR3 DNA reads TGTGCCAGCAGCTCACGGGGACCAACTAATGAAAAACTGTTTTTT.

Notes on this clone: The sample carries other DNA sequences with the same CDR3. The V and J genes are TRBV6-8 and TRBJ1-5; maybe TRBD1 (5 bases). Trimming took 6 bases from V and 3 from J, leaving 9 bases between them. Germline V gene data show CDR1 as MNHGY and CDR2 as SAAAGT. This CDR3 region has 13 residues. DNA for the CDR3: TGTGCCAGCAGAGACAGCTCCAATCAGCCCCAGCATTTT. Protein product: CASRDSSNQPQHF.

The chain uses TRBV19 and TRBJ2-6, with D uncertain. CDR1 is LNHDA, CDR2 SQIVND, per germline (reference sequence). The CDR3 length is 16 residues. The V end was cut by 5 bases, the J end by 0 bases, with 11 bases between. The CDR3: CASSPTPISGANVLTF. In nucleotides, the CDR3 is TGTGCCAGTAGTCCAACGCCGATCTCTGGGGCCAACGTCCTGACTTTC.

The chain combines TRBV29-1 with TRBJ2-3, with 9 bases that match TRBD2. Germline V gene sequence: CDR1 SQVTM, CDR2 ANQGSEA. The CDR3 is 14 amino acids. V dropped 7 bases and J dropped 6; count of bases not matched to a gene: 11. For the CDR3, the DNA is TGCAGCGCCGAGGGGCAGCGGGGGGCCGATACGCAGTATTTT. Its protein is CSAEGQRGADTQYF.

The V gene is TRBV28, the J gene TRBJ1-2; D is uncertain. Trimming shortened V by 2 bases and J by 3 bases, and 13 bases separated the two germline ends. The CDR3 runs 15 residues. Germline V CDR1 and CDR2: MDHEN, SYDVKM. The CDR3 loop is CASSLPLRLDYGYTF. The CDR3 DNA sequence: TGTGCCAGCAGTTTACCCCTCCGATTGGACTATGGCTACACCTTC.

This chain connects TRBV5-1 to TRBJ2-7; 7 nucleotides align to TRBD1. V lost 4 bases, J lost 0 bases, and 7 bases stayed unmatched. The CDR3 runs to 15 residues. Germline V lookup: CDR1 SGHRS, CDR2 YFSETQ. The CDR3 is CASSPWTGPSYEQYF. In DNA form, the CDR3 reads TGCGCCAGCAGCCCCTGGACAGGACCCTCCTACGAGCAGTACTTC.

The rearrangement links TRBV28 to TRBJ2-3; D could derive from TRBD1 or TRBD2 (6 bases each). The CDR3 runs 14 residues. V shed 10 bases and J shed 7 bases, with 21 bases lying between them. Germline V gives CDR1 MDHEN, CDR2 SYDVKM. CDR3 amino acids: CATLSGGRIHTQYF. The CDR3 bases are TGTGCCACCTTAAGTGGGGGGCGCATTCATACGCAGTATTTT.

The chain carries TRBV11-3 and TRBJ2-3; D not certain. V was trimmed by 1 base and J by 2 bases, leaving 7 bases between them. The CDR3 consists of 14 residues. Germline V gene lookup returns CDR1 SGHNT and CDR2 YENEEA. The CDR3 reads CASSLVVVTDTQYF. The DNA of the CDR3 is TGTGCCAGCAGCTTAGTTGTGGTCACAGATACGCAGTATTTT.